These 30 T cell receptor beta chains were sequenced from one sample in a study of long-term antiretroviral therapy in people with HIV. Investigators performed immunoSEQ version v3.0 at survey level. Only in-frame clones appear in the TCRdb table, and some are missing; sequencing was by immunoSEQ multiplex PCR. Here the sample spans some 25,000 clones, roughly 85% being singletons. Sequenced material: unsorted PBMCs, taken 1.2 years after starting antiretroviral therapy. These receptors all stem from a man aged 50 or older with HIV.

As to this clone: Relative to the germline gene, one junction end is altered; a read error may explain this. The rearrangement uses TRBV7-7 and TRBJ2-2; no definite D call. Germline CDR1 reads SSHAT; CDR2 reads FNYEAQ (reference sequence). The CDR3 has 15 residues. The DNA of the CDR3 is TGTGCTAGCAGCAGTGGCATAGCGAACACCGGGGAGCTGTTTTTT. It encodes CASSSGIANTGELFF. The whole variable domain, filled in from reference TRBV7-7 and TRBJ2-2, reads GAGVSQSPRYKVTKRGQDVTLRCDPISSHATLYWYQQALGQGPEFLTYFNYEAQPDKSGLPSDRFSAERPEGSISTLTIQRTEQRDSAMYRCASSSGIANTGELFFGEGSRLTVL.

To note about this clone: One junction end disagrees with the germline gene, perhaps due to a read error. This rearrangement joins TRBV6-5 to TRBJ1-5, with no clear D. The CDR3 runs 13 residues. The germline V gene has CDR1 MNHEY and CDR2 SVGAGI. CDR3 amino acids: CASSYSALDPPDF. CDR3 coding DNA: TGTGCCAGCAGTTACTCGGCTCTTGACCCACCGGATTTT.

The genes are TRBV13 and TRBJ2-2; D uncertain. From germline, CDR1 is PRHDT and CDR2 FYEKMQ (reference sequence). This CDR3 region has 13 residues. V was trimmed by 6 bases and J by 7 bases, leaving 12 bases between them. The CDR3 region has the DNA TGTGCCAGCAGACGCTCATCAGGCGGGGAGCTGTTTTTT. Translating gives CASRRSSGGELFF.

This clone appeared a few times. The CDR3, as DNA: TGCAGCGTCGGGCAGAGCTATGGCTACACCTTC. This codes for CSVGQSYGYTF. V is TRBV29-1 and J is TRBJ1-2; D unresolved. Germline loops: CDR1 SQVTM, CDR2 ANQGSEA. The CDR3 is 11 residues long. V was shortened by 6 bases and J by 4 bases, with 9 bases between the two germline ends.

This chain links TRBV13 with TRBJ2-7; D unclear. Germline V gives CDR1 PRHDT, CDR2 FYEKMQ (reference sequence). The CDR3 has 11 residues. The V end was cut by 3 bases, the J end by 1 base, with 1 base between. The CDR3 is CASSFSYEQYF. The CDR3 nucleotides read TGTGCCAGCAGCTTTTCCTACGAGCAGTACTTC.

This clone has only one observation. CDR3 region: CASSPTGTGNTIYF. Written as DNA, the CDR3 is TGTGCCAGTAGCCCTACAGGAACTGGAAACACCATATATTTT. The chain employs TRBV19 and TRBJ1-3; D is possibly TRBD1 (5 bases). The CDR3 is 14 residues long. Germline CDR1 LNHDA, CDR2 SQIVND (reference sequence). Trimming left V 6 bases short and J 2 bases short, with 11 bases between.

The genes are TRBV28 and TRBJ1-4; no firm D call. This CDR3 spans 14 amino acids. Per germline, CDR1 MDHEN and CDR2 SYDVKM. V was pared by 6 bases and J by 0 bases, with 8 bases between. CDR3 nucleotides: TGTGCCAGCAGATTGCCTGCAACTAATGAAAAACTGTTTTTT. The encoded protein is CASRLPATNEKLFF. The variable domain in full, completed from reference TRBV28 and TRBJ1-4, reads DVKVTQSSRYLVKRTGEKVFLECVQDMDHENMFWYRQDPGLGLRLIYFSYDVKMKEKGDIPEGYSVSREKKERFSLILESASTNQTSMYLCASRLPATNEKLFFGSGTQLSVL.

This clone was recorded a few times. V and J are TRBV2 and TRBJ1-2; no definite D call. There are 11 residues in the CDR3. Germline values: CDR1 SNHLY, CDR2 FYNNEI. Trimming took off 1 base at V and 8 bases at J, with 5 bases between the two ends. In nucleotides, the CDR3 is TGTGCCAGCAGTGAAGGTCTGGGCTACACCTTC. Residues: CASSEGLGYTF.

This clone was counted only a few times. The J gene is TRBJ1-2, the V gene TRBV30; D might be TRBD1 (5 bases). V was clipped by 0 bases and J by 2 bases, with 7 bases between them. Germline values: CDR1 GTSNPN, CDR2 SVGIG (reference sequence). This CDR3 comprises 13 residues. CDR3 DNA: TGTGCCTGGAGTGTACAGGTGAACTATGGCTACACCTTC. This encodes CAWSVQVNYGYTF.

CDR3 amino acids: CASRPASSYEQYF. The DNA for the CDR3 is TGCGCCAGCAGGCCAGCCAGCTCCTACGAGCAGTACTTC. The chain links TRBV10-2 to TRBJ2-7; D gene uncertain. Germline values: CDR1 WSHSY, CDR2 SAAADI. The CDR3 consists of 13 residues. With 6 bases removed from V and 0 bases from J, the gap between germline ends came to 9 bases.

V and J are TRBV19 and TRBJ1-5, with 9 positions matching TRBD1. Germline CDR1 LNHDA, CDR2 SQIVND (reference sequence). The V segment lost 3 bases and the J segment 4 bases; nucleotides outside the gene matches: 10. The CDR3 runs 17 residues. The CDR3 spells CASSMGTGLIGNQPQHF. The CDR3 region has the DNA TGTGCCAGTAGTATGGGGACAGGGTTAATAGGGAATCAGCCCCAGCATTTT. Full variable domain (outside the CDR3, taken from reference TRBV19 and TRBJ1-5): DGGITQSPKYLFRKEGQNVTLSCEQNLNHDAMYWYRQDPGQGLRLIYYSQIVNDFQKGDIAEGYSVSREKKESFPLTVTSAQKNPTAFYLCASSMGTGLIGNQPQHFGDGTRLSIL.

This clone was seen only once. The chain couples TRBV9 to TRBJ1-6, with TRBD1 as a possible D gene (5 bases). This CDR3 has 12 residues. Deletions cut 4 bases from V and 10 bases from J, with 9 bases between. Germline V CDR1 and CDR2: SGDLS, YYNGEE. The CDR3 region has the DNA TGTGCCAGCAGCCTTCCAGGGTCACCCCTCCACTTT. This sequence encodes CASSLPGSPLHF.

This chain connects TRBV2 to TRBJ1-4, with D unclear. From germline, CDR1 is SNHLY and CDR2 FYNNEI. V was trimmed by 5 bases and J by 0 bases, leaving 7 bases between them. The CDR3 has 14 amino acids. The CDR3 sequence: CASSYLATNEKLFF. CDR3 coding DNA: TGTGCCAGCAGTTACCTTGCAACTAATGAAAAACTGTTTTTT.

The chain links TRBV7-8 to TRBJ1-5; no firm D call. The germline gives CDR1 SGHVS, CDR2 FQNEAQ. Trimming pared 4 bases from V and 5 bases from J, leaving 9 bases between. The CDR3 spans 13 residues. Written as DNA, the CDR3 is TGTGCCAGCAGCTCCATGGGAGATCAGCCCCAGCATTTT. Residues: CASSSMGDQPQHF. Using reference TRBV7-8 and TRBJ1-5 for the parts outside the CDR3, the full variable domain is GAGVSQSPRYKVAKRGQDVALRCDPISGHVSLFWYQQALGQGPEFLTYFQNEAQLDKSGLPSDRFFAERPEGSVSTLKIQRTQQEDSAVYLCASSSMGDQPQHFGDGTRLSIL.

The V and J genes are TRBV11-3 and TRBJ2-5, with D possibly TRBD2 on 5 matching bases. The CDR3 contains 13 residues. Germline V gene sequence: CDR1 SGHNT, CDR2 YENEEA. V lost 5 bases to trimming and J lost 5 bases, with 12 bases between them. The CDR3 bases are TGTGCCAGCAGCCTCGGACTCTACGAGACCCAGTACTTC. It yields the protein CASSLGLYETQYF.

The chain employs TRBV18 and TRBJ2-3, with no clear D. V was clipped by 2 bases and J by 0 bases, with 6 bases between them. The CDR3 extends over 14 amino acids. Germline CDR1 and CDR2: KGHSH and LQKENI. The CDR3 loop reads CASSPMASTDTQYF. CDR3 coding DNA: TGTGCCAGCTCACCAATGGCTAGCACAGATACGCAGTATTTT.

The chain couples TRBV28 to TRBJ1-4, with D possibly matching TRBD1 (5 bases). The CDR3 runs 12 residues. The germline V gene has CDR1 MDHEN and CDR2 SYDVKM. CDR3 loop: CDIQWGEEKLFF. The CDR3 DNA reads TGTGACATACAATGGGGCGAGGAAAAACTGTTTTTT.

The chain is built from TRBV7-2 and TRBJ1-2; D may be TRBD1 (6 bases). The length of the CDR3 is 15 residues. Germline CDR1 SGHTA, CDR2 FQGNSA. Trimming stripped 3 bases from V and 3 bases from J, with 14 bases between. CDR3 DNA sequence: TGTGCCAGCAGCTTGGGCCAGGGGTCCCACTATGGCTACACCTTC. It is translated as CASSLGQGSHYGYTF. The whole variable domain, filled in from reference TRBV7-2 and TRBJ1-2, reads GAGVSQSPSNKVTEKGKDVELRCDPISGHTALYWYRQSLGQGLEFLIYFQGNSAPDKSGLPSDRFSAERTGGSVSTLTIQRTQQEDSAVYLCASSLGQGSHYGYTFGSGTRLTVV.

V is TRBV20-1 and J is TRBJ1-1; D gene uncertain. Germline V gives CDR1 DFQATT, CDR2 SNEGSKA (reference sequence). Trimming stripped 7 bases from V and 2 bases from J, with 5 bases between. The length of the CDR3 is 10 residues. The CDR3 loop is CSGRNTEAFF. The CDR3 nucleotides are TGCAGTGGGCGTAACACTGAAGCTTTCTTT.

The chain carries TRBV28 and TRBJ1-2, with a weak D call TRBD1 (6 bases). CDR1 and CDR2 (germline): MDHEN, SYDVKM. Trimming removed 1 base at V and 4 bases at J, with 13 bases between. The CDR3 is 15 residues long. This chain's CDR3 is CASSLFGGQIYGYTF. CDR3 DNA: TGTGCCAGCAGTTTATTCGGGGGGCAGATCTATGGCTACACCTTC.

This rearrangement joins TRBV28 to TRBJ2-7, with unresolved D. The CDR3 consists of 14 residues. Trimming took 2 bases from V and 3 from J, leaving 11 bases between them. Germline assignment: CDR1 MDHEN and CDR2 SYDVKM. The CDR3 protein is CASSLTQMIYEQYF. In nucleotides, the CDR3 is TGTGCCAGCAGTTTAACACAGATGATCTACGAGCAGTACTTC.

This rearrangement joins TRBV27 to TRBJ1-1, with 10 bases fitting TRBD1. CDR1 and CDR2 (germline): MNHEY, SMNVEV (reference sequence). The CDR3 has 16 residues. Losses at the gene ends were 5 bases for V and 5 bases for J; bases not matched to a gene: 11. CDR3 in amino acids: CASSPRQGARRTEAFF. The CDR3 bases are TGTGCCAGCAGTCCACGACAGGGGGCCAGGCGGACTGAAGCTTTCTTT.

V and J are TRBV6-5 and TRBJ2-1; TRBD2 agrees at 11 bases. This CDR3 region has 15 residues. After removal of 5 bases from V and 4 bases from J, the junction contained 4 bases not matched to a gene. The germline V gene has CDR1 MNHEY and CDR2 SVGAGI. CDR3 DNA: TGTGCCAGCAGTCCCGGGACTAGCGGTTACAATGAGCAGTTCTTC. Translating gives CASSPGTSGYNEQFF.

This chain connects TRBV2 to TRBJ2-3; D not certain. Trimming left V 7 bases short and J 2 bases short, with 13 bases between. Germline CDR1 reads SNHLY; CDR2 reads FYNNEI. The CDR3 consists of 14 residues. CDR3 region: CASTAGPVTDTQYF. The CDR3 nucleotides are TGTGCCAGCACCGCCGGCCCCGTCACAGATACGCAGTATTTT. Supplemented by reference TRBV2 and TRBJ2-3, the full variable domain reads EPEVTQTPSHQVTQMGQEVILRCVPISNHLYFYWYRQILGQKVEFLVSFYNNEISEKSEIFDDQFSVERPDGSNFTLKIRSTKLEDSAMYFCASTAGPVTDTQYFGPGTRLTVL.

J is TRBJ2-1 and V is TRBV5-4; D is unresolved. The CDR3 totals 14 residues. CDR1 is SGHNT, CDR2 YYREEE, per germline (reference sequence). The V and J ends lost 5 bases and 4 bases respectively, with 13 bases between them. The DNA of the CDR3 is TGTGCCAGCAGTCCCGGAGTTGGGTACAATGAGCAGTTCTTC. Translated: CASSPGVGYNEQFF.

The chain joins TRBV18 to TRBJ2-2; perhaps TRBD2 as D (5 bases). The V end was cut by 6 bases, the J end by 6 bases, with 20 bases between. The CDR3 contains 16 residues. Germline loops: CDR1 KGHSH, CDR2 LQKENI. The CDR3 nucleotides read TGTGCCAGCTCTCACGAGTCTGGATTGAGGGCCGGGGAGCTGTTTTTT. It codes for CASSHESGLRAGELFF. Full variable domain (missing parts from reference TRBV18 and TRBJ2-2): NAGVMQNPRHLVRRRGQEARLRCSPMKGHSHVYWYRQLPEEGLKFMVYLQKENIIDESGMPKERFSAEFPKEGPSILRIQQVVRGDSAAYFCASSHESGLRAGELFFGEGSRLTVL.

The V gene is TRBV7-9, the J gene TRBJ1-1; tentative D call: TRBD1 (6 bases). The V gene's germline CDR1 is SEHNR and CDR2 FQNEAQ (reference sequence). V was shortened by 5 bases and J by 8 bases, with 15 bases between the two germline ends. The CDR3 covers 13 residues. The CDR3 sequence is CASSPGQRGEAFF. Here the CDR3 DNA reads TGTGCCAGCAGCCCGGGACAAAGGGGAGAAGCTTTCTTT.

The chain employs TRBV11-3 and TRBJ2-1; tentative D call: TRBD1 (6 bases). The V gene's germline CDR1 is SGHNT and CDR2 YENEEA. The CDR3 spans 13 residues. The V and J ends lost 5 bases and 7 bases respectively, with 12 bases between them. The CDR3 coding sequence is TGTGCCAGCAGCCCTAGTGACAGGAATGAGCAGTTCTTC. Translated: CASSPSDRNEQFF.

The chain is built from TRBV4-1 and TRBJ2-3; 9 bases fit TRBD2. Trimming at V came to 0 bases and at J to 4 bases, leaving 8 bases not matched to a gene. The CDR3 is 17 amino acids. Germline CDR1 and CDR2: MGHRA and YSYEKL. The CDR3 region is CASSQEGWAGGADTQYF. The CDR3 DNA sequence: TGCGCCAGCAGCCAAGAGGGATGGGCGGGGGGGGCAGATACGCAGTATTTT.

The CDR3 bases are TGTGCCAGCAGTTCCCCTGGCCGGCCCGTGAGCACTGAAGCTTTCTTT. Protein sequence: CASSSPGRPVSTEAFF. The chain recombines TRBV28 with TRBJ1-1; D uncertain. Deletions cut 4 bases from V and 4 bases from J, with 19 bases between. The CDR3 covers 16 residues. Germline V gene lookup returns CDR1 MDHEN and CDR2 SYDVKM.